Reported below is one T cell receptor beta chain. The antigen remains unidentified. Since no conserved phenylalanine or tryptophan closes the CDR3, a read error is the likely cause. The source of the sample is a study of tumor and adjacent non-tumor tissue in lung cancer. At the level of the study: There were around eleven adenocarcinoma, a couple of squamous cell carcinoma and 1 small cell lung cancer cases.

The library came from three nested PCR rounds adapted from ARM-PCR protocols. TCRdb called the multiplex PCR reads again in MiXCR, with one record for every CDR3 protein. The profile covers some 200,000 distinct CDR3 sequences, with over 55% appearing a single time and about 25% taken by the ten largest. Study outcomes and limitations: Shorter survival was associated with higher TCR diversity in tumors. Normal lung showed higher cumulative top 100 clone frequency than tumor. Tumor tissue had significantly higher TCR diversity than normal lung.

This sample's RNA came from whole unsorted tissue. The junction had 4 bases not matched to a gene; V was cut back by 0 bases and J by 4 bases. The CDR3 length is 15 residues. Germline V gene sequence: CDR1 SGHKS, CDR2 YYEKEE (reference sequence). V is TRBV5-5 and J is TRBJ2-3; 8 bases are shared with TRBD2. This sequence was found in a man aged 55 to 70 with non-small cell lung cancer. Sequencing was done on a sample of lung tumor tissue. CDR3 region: CASSLAGTRADTQYV. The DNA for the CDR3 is TGTGCCAGCAGCTTGGCCGGGACTAGGGCAGATACGCAGTATGTT.